A selection of T cell receptor beta chains follows, all from one sample in a study of T cell repertoires in cytomegalovirus infection. These receptors lack a known antigen. TCRdb recomputed calls from the reads with MiXCR, one row per CDR3 protein. Of 400,000 to 600,000 distinct CDR3 sequences in the sample, about two fifths were seen once. Material: cultured PBMCs, obtained from culture after CMV antigen stimulation. These receptors were obtained from a human donor in good health (CMV status not recorded). Some clones in this sample may be carry-over from other donors' samples. Each CDR3 is given with its conserved first and last residue. The D gene is left open where the match is weak. Clone size, where shown, is once, few, many, or a class for clones that have expanded.

V,size,J,D,DNA,CDR3
TRBV7-2,few,TRBJ2-7,-,TGTGCCAGCAGCTTAGATTCCGGGACAGAGCAGTACTTC,CASSLDSGTEQYF
TRBV11-3,few,TRBJ2-1,TRBD2,TGTGCCAGCAGCGCCCTAGCGGGAGGGGCTGAGCAGTTCTTC,CASSALAGGAEQFF
TRBV7-2,-,TRBJ2-7,TRBD2,TGTGCCAGCAGCACCGGACTGGGACTAGCGGGAGGGTACGAGCAGTACTTC,CASSTGLGLAGGYEQYF
TRBV6-2/TRBV6-3,few,TRBJ2-5,TRBD2,TGTGCCAGCAAACCTGGGCTAGCGGGAGAGGAGACCCAGTACTTC,CASKPGLAGEETQYF
TRBV6-1,few,TRBJ2-5,-,TGTGCCAGCAGTAGGACAGAACAAGAGACCCAGTACTTC,CASSRTEQETQYF
TRBV12-5,-,TRBJ1-1,-,TGTGCTAGTGGTTTTCTCCCTGAAATAGACGGGAACACTGAAGCTTTCTTT,CASGFLPEIDGNTEAFF
TRBV6-2/TRBV6-3,-,TRBJ2-7,TRBD2,TGTGCCAGCAGTTATCCTGAGACTAGCGGGGAGTTTTACGAGCAGTACTTC,CASSYPETSGEFYEQYF
TRBV20-1,-,TRBJ1-1,-,TGCAGTGCCACCGGGGGGGTGCGTACTGAAGCTTTCTTT,CSATGGVRTEAFF
TRBV2,once,TRBJ2-3,-,TGTGCCAGCAGTGCCCCGGGCAGCAAAGCGGAAGATACGCAGTATTTT,CASSAPGSKAEDTQYF
TRBV6-2/TRBV6-3,-,TRBJ2-7,TRBD2,TGTGCCAGCAGTTCTAGCGGAGCTCGGGGCTCCTACGAGCAGTACTTC,CASSSSGARGSYEQYF
TRBV7-8,many,TRBJ2-4,-,TGTGCCAGCAGCTTCCGGCGGGACCCAAAAGGCAAAAACATTCAGTACTTC,CASSFRRDPKGKNIQYF
TRBV6-5,-,TRBJ2-7,-,TGTGCCAGCAGCTCCGGGACCGACCCTCTGCAGTACTTC,CASSSGTDPLQYF
TRBV25-1,-,TRBJ2-1,-,TGTGCCAGCAGTGACCCTAGGGGGGGAGCCTACAATGAGCAGTTCTTC,CASSDPRGGAYNEQFF
TRBV6-2/TRBV6-3,-,TRBJ2-2,-,TGTGCCAGCAGGGTGGGCGGGGAGCTGTTTTTT,CASRVGGELFF
TRBV2,-,TRBJ2-2,-,TGTGCCAGCAGTGATGGGGGAGTCGGGGAGCTGTTTTTT,CASSDGGVGELFF
TRBV7-2,few,TRBJ2-1,TRBD2,TGTGCCAGCAGCCCGGACCCCTCCGGGGGGGCCTATGAGCAGTTCTTC,CASSPDPSGGAYEQFF
TRBV2,-,TRBJ2-1,TRBD2,TGTGCCACAGACCCCCTAGCGGGAGTATCGGGTGAGCAGTTCTTC,CATDPLAGVSGEQFF
TRBV7-2,-,TRBJ2-1,-,TGTGCCAGCAGCTTCGCTGGGGATCAGGGCAATGAGCAGTTCTTC,CASSFAGDQGNEQFF
TRBV28,few,TRBJ1-6,-,TGTGCCAGCATTGGACAGCCGAATTCACCCCTCCACTTT,CASIGQPNSPLHF
TRBV10-3,-,TRBJ1-3,-,TGTGCTTCGAACAACGGTCTTCTAAGCTCTGGAAACACCATATATTTT,CASNNGLLSSGNTIYF
TRBV6-6,-,TRBJ1-2,TRBD1,TGTGCCAGCAGTAACCCCTTCCGGGACAGGGCGAGTGGTGTGTATGGCTACACCTTC,CASSNPFRDRASGVYGYTF
TRBV20-1,-,TRBJ2-3,TRBD2,TGCAGTGCTCCCCGGGGGACTAGCGGCACAGATACGCAGTATTTT,CSAPRGTSGTDTQYF
TRBV7-2,many,TRBJ2-1,-,TGTGCCAGCAGCACCTACAATGAGCAGTTCTTC,CASSTYNEQFF